A single sample is the source of the 3 T cell receptor beta chains below, sequenced in a study of cytomegalovirus exposure and HLA in healthy donors (dated by TCRdb to the late 2010s). Libraries came from the immunoSEQ multiplex PCR assay. For the multiplex PCR, a mixture combining 60 forward primers for TCR Vbeta segments and 13 reverse primers for TCR Jbeta segments was used. TCRdb mirrors the immuneACCESS table, restricted to in-frame sequences. Some clones are absent from its copies; in checked studies, under half trace to an unresolved V gene, and the reason for the others is unknown. The table for this sample lists approximately 140,000 clones; approximately 79% of them were counted only once. In total, the top ten clones hold 6.3% of the sample. The sample taken for sequencing was PBMCs. Receptors were obtained from a man aged 45-65 years in good health and CMV-seropositive.

This chain connects TRBV27 to TRBJ1-2, with D maybe TRBD1 (5 bases). The CDR3 length is 14 residues. With 5 bases removed from V and 3 bases from J, the gap between germline ends came to 13 bases. Per the germline V gene, CDR1 is MNHEY and CDR2 is SMNVEV (reference sequence). DNA of the CDR3: TGTGCCAGCAGTCCCCCCGGGGGACACTATGGCTACACCTTC. Translated: CASSPPGGHYGYTF.

The V and J genes are TRBV28 and TRBJ1-1, with D possibly TRBD1 on 5 matching bases. V was pared by 6 bases and J by 0 bases, with 11 bases between. The germline gives CDR1 MDHEN, CDR2 SYDVKM. The CDR3 extends over 14 amino acids. CDR3 DNA sequence: TGTGCCAGCAGACCCGACAGATTGAACACTGAAGCTTTCTTT. Protein product: CASRPDRLNTEAFF.

This chain links TRBV27 with TRBJ2-7, with D perhaps matching TRBD2 (5 bases). The CDR3 loop spans 15 amino acids. The germline V gene has CDR1 MNHEY and CDR2 SMNVEV (reference sequence). V lost 4 bases and J 1 base, leaving 14 bases between the germline ends. Here the CDR3 reads CASSSLSAGSYEQYF. CDR3 DNA: TGTGCCAGCAGTTCCCTGTCGGCGGGTTCCTACGAGCAGTACTTC.